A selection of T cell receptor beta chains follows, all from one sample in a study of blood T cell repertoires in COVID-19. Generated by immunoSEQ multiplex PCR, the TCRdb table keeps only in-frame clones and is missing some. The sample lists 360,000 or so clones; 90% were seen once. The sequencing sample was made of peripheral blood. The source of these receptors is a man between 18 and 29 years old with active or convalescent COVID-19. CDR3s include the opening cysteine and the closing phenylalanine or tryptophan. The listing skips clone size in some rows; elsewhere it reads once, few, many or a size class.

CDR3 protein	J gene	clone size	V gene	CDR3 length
CASSIEAPADYGYTF	TRBJ1-2	-	TRBV11-2	15
CASSLQGLNYGYTF	TRBJ1-2	-	TRBV7-8	14
CASRGGRGSNQPQHF	TRBJ1-5	once	TRBV6-5	15
CATADRAFSNQPQHF	TRBJ1-5	-	TRBV6-6	15
CASSGVDYGYTF	TRBJ1-2	-	TRBV11-2	12
CASSFWQNTDTQYF	TRBJ2-3	-	TRBV27	14
CASSPGGDGYTF	TRBJ1-2	-	TRBV5-1	12
CASSVAVNYGYTF	TRBJ1-2	-	TRBV9	13
CASSRDNQDYEQYF	TRBJ2-7	-	TRBV28	14
CASSPAVEGWLAGPTGELFF	TRBJ2-2	-	TRBV18	20
CAWYQGEFYGYTF	TRBJ1-2	-	TRBV30	13
CASSRGGGSEQYF	TRBJ2-7	-	TRBV18	13
CASSIQGLIPNEKLFF	TRBJ1-4	-	TRBV18	16
CASSQEMGGANTGELFF	TRBJ2-2	-	TRBV4-2	17
CASSPRVNTEAFF	TRBJ1-1	-	TRBV5-1	13
CASSTGTSTNEKLFF	TRBJ1-4	-	TRBV7-2	15
CASSLGTSTEAFF	TRBJ1-1	-	TRBV7-3	13
CASRRTGTSGRMNF	TRBJ2-7	many	TRBV7-8	14
CASRTSGRLDEQFF	TRBJ2-1	-	TRBV5-1	14
CASRLTGNYEQYF	TRBJ2-7	-	TRBV2	13
CASSWRGPGTEAFF	TRBJ1-1	-	TRBV27	14